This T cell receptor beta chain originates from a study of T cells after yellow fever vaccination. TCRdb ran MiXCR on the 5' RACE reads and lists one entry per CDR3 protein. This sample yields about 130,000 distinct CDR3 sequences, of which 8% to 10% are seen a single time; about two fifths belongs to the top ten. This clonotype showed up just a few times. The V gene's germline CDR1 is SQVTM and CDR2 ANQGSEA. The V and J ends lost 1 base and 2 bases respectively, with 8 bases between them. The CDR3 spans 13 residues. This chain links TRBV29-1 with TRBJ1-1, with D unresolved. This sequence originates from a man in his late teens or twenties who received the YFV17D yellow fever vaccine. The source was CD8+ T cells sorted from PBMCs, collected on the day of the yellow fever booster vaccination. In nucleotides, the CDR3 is TGCAGCGTTGAAGCGGGCCTTAACACTGAAGCTTTCTTT. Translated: CSVEAGLNTEAFF.